Sequencing of this T cell receptor beta chain was carried out in a study of T-cell memory formation after mild COVID-19. Study-wide background: Clustering of TCRs was largely donor specific.

Trimming left V 6 bases short and J 0 bases short, with 12 bases between. CDR3 size: 15 residues. CDR1 and CDR2 from the germline V gene are MNHEY and SVGAGI. TCRdb ran MiXCR on the 5' RACE reads and lists one entry per CDR3 protein. The data show a few hundred thousand distinct CDR3 sequences, roughly 9.4% seen once. The study's findings and limits: Mostly located in CM and EM were contracting CD4+ clones, with contracting CD8+ clones located in EMRA. A second wave expanding day 15 to 37 was CD4+-biased; contracting clones were balanced.

This clonotype was seen only a few times. Antigen specificity is unknown. This chain links TRBV6-5 with TRBJ1-3, with D unresolved. Sequenced: PBMCs or a T cell subset sorted from them (not recorded which). The receptor was derived from a man younger than 35 who had mild COVID-19 (a few samples of this study predate the infection). Cell type and time point are not known. As DNA, the CDR3 is TGTGCCAGCAGCCAGTCAATTAACTCTGGAAACACCATATATTTT. This gives the protein CASSQSINSGNTIYF.